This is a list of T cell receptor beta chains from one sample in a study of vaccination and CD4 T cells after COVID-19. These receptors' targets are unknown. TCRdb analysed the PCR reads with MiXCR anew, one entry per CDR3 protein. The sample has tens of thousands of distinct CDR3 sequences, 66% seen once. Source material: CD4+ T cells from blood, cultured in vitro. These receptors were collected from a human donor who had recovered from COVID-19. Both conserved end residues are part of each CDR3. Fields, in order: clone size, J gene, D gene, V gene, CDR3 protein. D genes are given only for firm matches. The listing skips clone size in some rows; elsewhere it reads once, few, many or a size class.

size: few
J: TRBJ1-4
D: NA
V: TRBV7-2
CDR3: CASSLSGVGEKLFF

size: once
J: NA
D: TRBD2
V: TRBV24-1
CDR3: CATSGGLAGRETQYF

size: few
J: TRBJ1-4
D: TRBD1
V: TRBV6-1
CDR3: CASSPTGDEKLFF

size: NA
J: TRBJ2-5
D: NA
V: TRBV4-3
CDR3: CASSQDYRWSTYQETQYF

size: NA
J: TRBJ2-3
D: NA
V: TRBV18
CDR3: CASSPETNTDTQYF

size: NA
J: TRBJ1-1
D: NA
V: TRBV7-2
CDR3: CASSLGVVNTEAFF

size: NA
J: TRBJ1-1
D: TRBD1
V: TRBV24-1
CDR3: CATADRDTEAFF

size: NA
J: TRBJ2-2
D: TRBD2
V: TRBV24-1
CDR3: CATNPSGRSGELFF

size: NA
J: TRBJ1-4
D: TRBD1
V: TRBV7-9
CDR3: CASSPGTGGPNEKLFF

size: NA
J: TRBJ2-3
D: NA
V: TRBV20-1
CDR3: CSASGIGASTDTQYF

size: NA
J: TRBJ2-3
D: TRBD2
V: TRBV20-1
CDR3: CSARGGGDTQYF

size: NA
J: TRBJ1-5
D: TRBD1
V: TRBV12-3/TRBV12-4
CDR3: CASSPTGVNQPQHF

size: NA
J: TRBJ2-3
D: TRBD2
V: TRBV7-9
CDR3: CASSEGLAITDTQYF

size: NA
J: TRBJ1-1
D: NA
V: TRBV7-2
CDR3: CASSFGPTNTEAFF

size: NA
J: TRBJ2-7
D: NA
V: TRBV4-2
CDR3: CASSQEGRVYEQYF

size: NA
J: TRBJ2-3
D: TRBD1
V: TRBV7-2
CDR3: CASSSGTGGWGDTQYF

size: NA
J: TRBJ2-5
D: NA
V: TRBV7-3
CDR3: CASSAGAGVLETQYF

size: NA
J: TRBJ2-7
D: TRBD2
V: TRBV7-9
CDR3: CASSRLAGGKGTYEQYF

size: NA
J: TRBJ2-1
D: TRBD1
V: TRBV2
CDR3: CASGGTGKYNEQFF

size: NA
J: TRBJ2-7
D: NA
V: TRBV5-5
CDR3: CASSFGPGQGIYEQYF

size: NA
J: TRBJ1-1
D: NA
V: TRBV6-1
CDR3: CASTIQGGWTEAFF

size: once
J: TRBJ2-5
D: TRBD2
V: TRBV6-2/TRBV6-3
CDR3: CASSASGVGGYQETQYF

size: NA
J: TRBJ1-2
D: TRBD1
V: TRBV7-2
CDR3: CASSLDPGGVYGYTF

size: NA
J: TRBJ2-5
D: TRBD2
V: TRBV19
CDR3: CASSIRASGSPYQETQYF

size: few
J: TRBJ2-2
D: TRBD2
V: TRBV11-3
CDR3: CASSLGTSEISGELFF

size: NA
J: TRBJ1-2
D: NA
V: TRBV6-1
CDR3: CASSTGHGYTF

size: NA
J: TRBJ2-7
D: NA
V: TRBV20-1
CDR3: CSARDQPTYEQYF

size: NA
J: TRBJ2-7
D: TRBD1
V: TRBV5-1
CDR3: CASKETGARTISYEQYF

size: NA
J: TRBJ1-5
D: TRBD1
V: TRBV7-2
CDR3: CASSLGQGETQHF

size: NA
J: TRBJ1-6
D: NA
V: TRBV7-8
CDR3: CASSWGMARSPLHF

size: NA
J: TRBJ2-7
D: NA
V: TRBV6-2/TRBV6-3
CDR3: CASSRGLLYEQYF

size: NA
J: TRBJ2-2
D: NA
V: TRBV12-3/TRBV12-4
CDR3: CASSKSEYGGLFF

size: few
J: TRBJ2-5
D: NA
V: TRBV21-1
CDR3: CASSTRAWTGKETQYF

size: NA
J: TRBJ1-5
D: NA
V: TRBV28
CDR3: CASSSQDGVGQPQHF

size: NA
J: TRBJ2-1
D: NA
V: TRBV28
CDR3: CASSPTSGVSNNEQFF

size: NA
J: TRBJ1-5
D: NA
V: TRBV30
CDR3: CAWSKSGSQPQHF

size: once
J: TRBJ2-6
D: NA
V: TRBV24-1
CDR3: CATQDSTGANVLTF

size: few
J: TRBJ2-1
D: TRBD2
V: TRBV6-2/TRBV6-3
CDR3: CASSYSLAGGHEQFF

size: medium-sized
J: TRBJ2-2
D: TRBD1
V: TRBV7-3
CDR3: CASSLKGAANTGELFF

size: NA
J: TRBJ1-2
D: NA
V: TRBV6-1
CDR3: CASSEGGWGPLF

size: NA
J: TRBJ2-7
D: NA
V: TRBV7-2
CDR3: CASSLVTGPEYEQYF

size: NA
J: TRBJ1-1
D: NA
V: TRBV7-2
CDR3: CASTRAASGFGAFF

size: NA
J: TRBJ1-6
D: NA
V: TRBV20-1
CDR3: CSARRAGESYNSPLHF

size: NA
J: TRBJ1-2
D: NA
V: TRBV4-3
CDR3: CASSQDRGRGYGYTF

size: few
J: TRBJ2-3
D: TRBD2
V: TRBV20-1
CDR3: CSASFGGARTDTQYF

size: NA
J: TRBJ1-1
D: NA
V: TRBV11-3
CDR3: CASSPRAQGFRNTEAFF

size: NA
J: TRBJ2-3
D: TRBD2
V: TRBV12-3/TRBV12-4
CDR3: CASSPTSADTQYF

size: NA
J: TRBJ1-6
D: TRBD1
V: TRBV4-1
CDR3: CASSQDRGQGNSPLHF